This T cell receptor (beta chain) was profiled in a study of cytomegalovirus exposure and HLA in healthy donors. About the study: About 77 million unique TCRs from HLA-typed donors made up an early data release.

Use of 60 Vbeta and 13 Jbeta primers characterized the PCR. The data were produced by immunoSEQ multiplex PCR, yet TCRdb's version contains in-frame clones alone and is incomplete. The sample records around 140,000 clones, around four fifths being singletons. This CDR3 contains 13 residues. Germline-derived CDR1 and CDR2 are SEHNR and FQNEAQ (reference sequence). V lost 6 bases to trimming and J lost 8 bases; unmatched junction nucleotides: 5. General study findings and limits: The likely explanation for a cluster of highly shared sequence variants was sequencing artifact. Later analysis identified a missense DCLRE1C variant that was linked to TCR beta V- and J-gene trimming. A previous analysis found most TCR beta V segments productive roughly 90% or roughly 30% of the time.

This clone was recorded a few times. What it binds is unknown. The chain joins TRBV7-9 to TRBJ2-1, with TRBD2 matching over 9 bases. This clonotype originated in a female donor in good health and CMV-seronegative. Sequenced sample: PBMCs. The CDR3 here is CASRAGGRDEQFF. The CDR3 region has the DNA TGTGCCAGCAGAGCGGGGGGCCGGGATGAGCAGTTCTTC.